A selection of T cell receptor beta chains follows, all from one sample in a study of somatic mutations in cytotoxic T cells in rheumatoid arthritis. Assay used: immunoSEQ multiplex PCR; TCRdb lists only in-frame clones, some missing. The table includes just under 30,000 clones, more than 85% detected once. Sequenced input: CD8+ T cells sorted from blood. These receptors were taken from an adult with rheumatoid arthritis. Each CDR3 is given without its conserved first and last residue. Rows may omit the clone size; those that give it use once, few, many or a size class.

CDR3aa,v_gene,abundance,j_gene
ASRPAGLNNEQF,TRBV27,.,TRBJ2-1
ATSRSGANVLT,TRBV15,.,TRBJ2-6
ASSQDLVVIGNTIY,TRBV4-1,.,TRBJ1-3
ASSILDLNSYGYT,TRBV19,.,TRBJ1-2
ASSETETSAQF,TRBV6-1,few,TRBJ2-1
ASSLFGTGGDEQY,TRBV27,.,TRBJ2-7
ASSVDAAVSSYNEQF,TRBV9,once,TRBJ2-1
ASRRTWGTYEQY,TRBV28,.,TRBJ2-7
SVEKTGSYEQY,TRBV29-1,.,TRBJ2-7
ASSSRDSVDEQF,TRBV7-6,.,TRBJ2-1
ASSDSSRGPYIETQY,TRBV25-1,.,TRBJ2-5
ASSVGLAGTYEQY,TRBV9,once,TRBJ2-7